The rows below give T cell receptor beta chains drawn from one sample of a study of T-cell memory formation after mild COVID-19. From the 5' RACE reads, TCRdb called clonotypes with MiXCR, one entry per CDR3 protein. The sample lists 30,000 to 45,000 distinct CDR3 sequences; roughly 10% were seen once. Sequenced input: PBMCs or a T cell subset sorted from them (not recorded which). These receptors were taken from a man aged 18-30 years who had mild COVID-19 (a few samples of this study predate the infection). Cell type and time point are not known. The CDR3 runs from the conserved cysteine through the conserved F or W. D genes are given only for firm matches. Not every row has a clone size; where given, it reads once, few, many or a size class.

v_call: TRBV9; clone_size: many; d_call: TRBD1; j_call: TRBJ1-6; cdr3_aa: CASSARDRDSPLHF; cdr3_nt: TGTGCCAGCAGCGCCCGGGACAGGGATTCACCCCTCCACTTT
v_call: TRBV7-9; clone_size: many; d_call: -; j_call: TRBJ1-1; cdr3_aa: CASIRYAGKAFF; cdr3_nt: TGTGCCAGCATCCGATACGCCGGGAAAGCTTTCTTT
v_call: TRBV27; clone_size: -; d_call: -; j_call: TRBJ1-3; cdr3_aa: CASSHQGGQTGNTIYF; cdr3_nt: TGTGCCAGCAGTCACCAAGGAGGGCAAACTGGAAACACCATATATTTT
v_call: TRBV7-2; clone_size: many; d_call: -; j_call: TRBJ1-5; cdr3_aa: CASSWYRVSNQPQHF; cdr3_nt: TGTGCCAGCAGCTGGTATCGCGTTAGCAATCAGCCCCAGCATTTT
v_call: TRBV7-9; clone_size: many; d_call: -; j_call: TRBJ2-2; cdr3_aa: CASSAQLSGTGELFF; cdr3_nt: TGTGCCAGCAGCGCCCAGTTATCGGGGACCGGGGAGCTGTTTTTT
v_call: TRBV6-5; clone_size: many; d_call: -; j_call: TRBJ1-6; cdr3_aa: CASKTQGGSPLHF; cdr3_nt: TGTGCCAGCAAAACCCAGGGCGGTTCACCCCTCCACTTT
v_call: TRBV6-5; clone_size: few; d_call: -; j_call: TRBJ2-2; cdr3_aa: CASSYGDHTGELFF; cdr3_nt: TGTGCCAGCAGTTACGGGGATCACACCGGGGAGCTGTTTTTT
v_call: TRBV20-1; clone_size: many; d_call: -; j_call: TRBJ2-5; cdr3_aa: CSARIGRLETQYF; cdr3_nt: TGCAGTGCTAGAATAGGGCGGTTGGAGACCCAGTACTTC
v_call: TRBV6-2/TRBV6-3; clone_size: many; d_call: -; j_call: TRBJ2-7; cdr3_aa: CASSNGLENEQYF; cdr3_nt: TGTGCCAGCAGCAACGGGCTTGAGAACGAGCAGTACTTC
v_call: TRBV7-6; clone_size: many; d_call: -; j_call: TRBJ2-1; cdr3_aa: CASSGSLAYNEQFF; cdr3_nt: TGTGCCAGCTCCGGGAGTCTGGCCTACAATGAGCAGTTCTTC
v_call: TRBV7-2; clone_size: many; d_call: -; j_call: TRBJ1-6; cdr3_aa: CASSFQGSKNNSPLHF; cdr3_nt: TGTGCCAGCAGCTTTCAGGGGAGTAAGAATAATTCACCCCTCCACTTT
v_call: TRBV7-2; clone_size: many; d_call: -; j_call: TRBJ2-4; cdr3_aa: CASSLASQGAKNIQYF; cdr3_nt: TGTGCCAGCAGCTTAGCGAGCCAGGGCGCCAAAAACATTCAGTACTTC
v_call: TRBV12-3/TRBV12-4; clone_size: many; d_call: -; j_call: TRBJ1-1; cdr3_aa: CASSFGPPGTEAFF; cdr3_nt: TGTGCCAGCAGTTTCGGCCCCCCTGGGACTGAAGCTTTCTTT
v_call: TRBV10-3; clone_size: many; d_call: -; j_call: TRBJ2-3; cdr3_aa: CAIAVALLTDTQYF; cdr3_nt: TGTGCCATTGCCGTGGCCCTCCTCACAGATACGCAGTATTTT
v_call: TRBV5-1; clone_size: many; d_call: -; j_call: TRBJ1-5; cdr3_aa: CASSRDPRGGQPQHF; cdr3_nt: TGCGCCAGCAGCAGGGACCCCCGGGGCGGGCAGCCCCAGCATTTT
v_call: TRBV7-2; clone_size: -; d_call: TRBD1; j_call: TRBJ2-3; cdr3_aa: CASSFVTGGTDTQYF; cdr3_nt: TGTGCCAGCAGCTTTGTAACAGGGGGAACAGATACGCAGTATTTT
v_call: TRBV12-3/TRBV12-4; clone_size: -; d_call: -; j_call: TRBJ2-5; cdr3_aa: CASSLEGSRETQYF; cdr3_nt: TGTGCCAGCAGTTTAGAGGGGAGTAGAGAGACCCAGTACTTC
v_call: TRBV9; clone_size: many; d_call: TRBD2; j_call: TRBJ2-1; cdr3_aa: CASSVRSGGHNEQFF; cdr3_nt: TGTGCCAGCAGCGTACGGAGCGGGGGGCACAATGAGCAGTTCTTC
v_call: TRBV5-1; clone_size: many; d_call: TRBD1; j_call: TRBJ1-1; cdr3_aa: CASSLDSGGVTEAFF; cdr3_nt: TGCGCCAGCAGCTTGGACTCAGGGGGGGTTACTGAAGCTTTCTTT
v_call: TRBV7-8; clone_size: many; d_call: -; j_call: TRBJ2-2; cdr3_aa: CASRPRRVAGELFF; cdr3_nt: TGTGCCAGCAGACCCCGCAGGGTTGCCGGGGAGCTGTTTTTT
v_call: TRBV3-1; clone_size: many; d_call: -; j_call: TRBJ1-5; cdr3_aa: CASSQAGLDQPQHF; cdr3_nt: TGTGCCAGCAGCCAAGCTGGATTGGATCAGCCCCAGCATTTT
v_call: TRBV5-1; clone_size: many; d_call: -; j_call: TRBJ2-7; cdr3_aa: CASSSTGEAYEQYF; cdr3_nt: TGCGCCAGCAGCTCGACAGGTGAAGCCTACGAGCAGTACTTC
v_call: TRBV12-3/TRBV12-4; clone_size: many; d_call: -; j_call: TRBJ1-6; cdr3_aa: CASSRLGGPDRALHF; cdr3_nt: TGTGCCAGCAGCCGCCTGGGGGGGCCGGATAGGGCCCTCCACTTT
v_call: TRBV20-1; clone_size: many; d_call: -; j_call: TRBJ2-4; cdr3_aa: CSARDPRGGKNIQYF; cdr3_nt: TGCAGTGCTAGAGATCCCCGGGGAGGCAAAAACATTCAGTACTTC
v_call: TRBV20-1; clone_size: many; d_call: -; j_call: TRBJ2-7; cdr3_aa: CSAANYEQYF; cdr3_nt: TGCAGTGCTGCAAACTACGAGCAGTACTTC
v_call: TRBV7-8; clone_size: many; d_call: -; j_call: TRBJ2-5; cdr3_aa: CASRYPGSLGETQYF; cdr3_nt: TGTGCCAGCAGATATCCGGGCTCTTTAGGGGAGACCCAGTACTTC
v_call: TRBV10-2; clone_size: many; d_call: -; j_call: TRBJ2-4; cdr3_aa: CASSGGNIQYF; cdr3_nt: TGCGCCAGCAGTGGGGGGAACATTCAGTACTTC
v_call: TRBV9; clone_size: few; d_call: -; j_call: TRBJ1-6; cdr3_aa: CASSGDRPDGSYNSPLHF; cdr3_nt: TGTGCCAGCAGCGGTGACAGACCAGACGGCTCCTATAATTCACCCCTCCACTTT
v_call: TRBV20-1; clone_size: many; d_call: -; j_call: TRBJ2-1; cdr3_aa: CSANPGSYNEQFF; cdr3_nt: TGCAGTGCTAATCCGGGCTCCTACAATGAGCAGTTCTTC
v_call: TRBV7-3; clone_size: many; d_call: -; j_call: TRBJ2-1; cdr3_aa: CASSLRGVKQGSYNEQFF; cdr3_nt: TGTGCCAGCAGCTTACGTGGGGTGAAACAGGGCTCCTACAATGAGCAGTTCTTC
v_call: TRBV5-8; clone_size: -; d_call: TRBD1; j_call: TRBJ2-7; cdr3_aa: CASSDRTGLEVYF; cdr3_nt: TGTGCCAGCAGCGACCGGACAGGGTTGGAGGTGTACTTC
v_call: TRBV29-1; clone_size: many; d_call: -; j_call: TRBJ2-1; cdr3_aa: CSGTGTPSYNEQFF; cdr3_nt: TGCAGCGGAACCGGGACCCCGTCCTACAATGAGCAGTTCTTC
v_call: TRBV2; clone_size: -; d_call: -; j_call: TRBJ2-3; cdr3_aa: CASSEVADTQYF; cdr3_nt: TGTGCCAGCAGTGAAGTGGCAGATACGCAGTATTTT
v_call: TRBV29-1; clone_size: many; d_call: -; j_call: TRBJ2-7; cdr3_aa: CSVVWDYEQYF; cdr3_nt: TGCAGCGTCGTTTGGGACTACGAGCAGTACTTC
v_call: TRBV27; clone_size: many; d_call: -; j_call: TRBJ1-1; cdr3_aa: CASSLSGSGTEAFF; cdr3_nt: TGTGCCAGCAGTTTATCAGGGTCGGGCACTGAAGCTTTCTTT
v_call: TRBV7-2; clone_size: few; d_call: -; j_call: TRBJ1-2; cdr3_aa: CASSLLTGFGYTF; cdr3_nt: TGTGCCAGCAGCCTCCTCACAGGGTTCGGCTACACCTTC
v_call: TRBV12-3/TRBV12-4; clone_size: many; d_call: -; j_call: TRBJ2-4; cdr3_aa: CASSLQGAKNIQYF; cdr3_nt: TGTGCCAGCAGTTTACAGGGGGCCAAAAACATTCAGTACTTC
v_call: TRBV5-1; clone_size: -; d_call: -; j_call: TRBJ2-7; cdr3_aa: CASSLAPTEEGEQYF; cdr3_nt: TGCGCCAGCAGCTTGGCGCCAACGGAGGAGGGGGAGCAGTACTTC
v_call: TRBV7-2; clone_size: many; d_call: TRBD2; j_call: TRBJ2-1; cdr3_aa: CASSSWRLAGGNEQFF; cdr3_nt: TGTGCCAGCAGCTCATGGCGACTAGCGGGGGGCAATGAGCAGTTCTTC
v_call: TRBV7-2; clone_size: once; d_call: -; j_call: TRBJ2-7; cdr3_aa: CASSFQGGLPAYEQYF; cdr3_nt: TGTGCCAGCAGCTTCCAAGGAGGGCTGCCCGCCTACGAGCAGTACTTC
v_call: TRBV7-9; clone_size: many; d_call: TRBD1; j_call: TRBJ1-1; cdr3_aa: CASSDNRGLSTEAFF; cdr3_nt: TGTGCCAGCAGCGATAACAGGGGGCTGAGCACTGAAGCTTTCTTT
v_call: TRBV16; clone_size: many; d_call: -; j_call: TRBJ2-5; cdr3_aa: CASSQSGGSGTQYF; cdr3_nt: TGTGCCAGCAGCCAATCAGGAGGGTCCGGGACCCAGTACTTC
v_call: TRBV7-3; clone_size: many; d_call: TRBD1; j_call: TRBJ2-5; cdr3_aa: CASSIGTGNNLETQYF; cdr3_nt: TGTGCCAGCAGCATAGGGACAGGGAATAATTTAGAGACCCAGTACTTC
v_call: TRBV6-2/TRBV6-3; clone_size: many; d_call: -; j_call: TRBJ2-3; cdr3_aa: CASSCPEGESTDTQYF; cdr3_nt: TGTGCCAGCAGTTGCCCTGAAGGGGAGAGCACAGATACGCAGTATTTT
v_call: TRBV20-1; clone_size: -; d_call: -; j_call: TRBJ1-3; cdr3_aa: CSARESGSVGNTIYF; cdr3_nt: TGCAGTGCTAGGGAGTCGGGCAGCGTGGGAAACACCATATATTTT
v_call: TRBV12-3/TRBV12-4; clone_size: many; d_call: TRBD2; j_call: TRBJ2-3; cdr3_aa: CASSRDWASGGATDTQYF; cdr3_nt: TGTGCCAGCAGTCGCGACTGGGCTAGCGGGGGGGCTACAGATACGCAGTATTTT
v_call: TRBV2; clone_size: -; d_call: -; j_call: TRBJ2-2; cdr3_aa: CASSERGSRTLTGELFF; cdr3_nt: TGTGCCAGCAGTGAAAGGGGCAGCCGAACCCTCACCGGGGAGCTGTTTTTT
v_call: TRBV10-2; clone_size: many; d_call: TRBD1; j_call: TRBJ2-5; cdr3_aa: CASRTGASRYAVETQYF; cdr3_nt: TGCGCCAGCAGAACAGGGGCGAGCCGTTATGCAGTGGAGACCCAGTACTTC
v_call: TRBV6-1; clone_size: many; d_call: -; j_call: TRBJ2-6; cdr3_aa: CASSEGGSGANVLTF; cdr3_nt: TGTGCCAGCAGTGAAGGGGGCTCTGGGGCCAACGTCCTGACTTTC
v_call: TRBV7-8; clone_size: -; d_call: TRBD1; j_call: TRBJ1-3; cdr3_aa: CASSHPTGGYGSGNTIYF; cdr3_nt: TGTGCCAGCAGCCATCCGACAGGGGGCTATGGGTCTGGAAACACCATATATTTT
v_call: TRBV7-9; clone_size: many; d_call: -; j_call: TRBJ1-1; cdr3_aa: CASSSYRDEAFF; cdr3_nt: TGTGCCAGCAGCTCTTACAGGGATGAAGCTTTCTTT
v_call: TRBV7-8; clone_size: many; d_call: TRBD1; j_call: TRBJ2-6; cdr3_aa: CASSLETGGIWLGANVLTF; cdr3_nt: TGTGCCAGCAGCTTAGAGACAGGGGGAATTTGGCTAGGGGCCAACGTCCTGACTTTC
v_call: TRBV20-1; clone_size: many; d_call: -; j_call: TRBJ2-1; cdr3_aa: CSARTYFNEQFF; cdr3_nt: TGCAGTGCTAGAACATATTTCAATGAGCAGTTCTTC
v_call: TRBV24-1; clone_size: -; d_call: -; j_call: TRBJ2-3; cdr3_aa: CATSDGGLVTDTQYF; cdr3_nt: TGTGCCACCAGTGATGGGGGACTTGTCACAGATACGCAGTATTTT
v_call: TRBV5-4; clone_size: many; d_call: TRBD2; j_call: TRBJ2-2; cdr3_aa: CASRLGGADTGELFF; cdr3_nt: TGTGCCAGCAGGTTGGGAGGGGCTGACACCGGGGAGCTGTTTTTT
v_call: TRBV6-5; clone_size: many; d_call: -; j_call: TRBJ1-1; cdr3_aa: CASSPDEGIDVFF; cdr3_nt: TGTGCCAGCAGTCCCGACGAAGGAATTGATGTCTTCTTT
v_call: TRBV7-3; clone_size: many; d_call: TRBD1; j_call: TRBJ1-1; cdr3_aa: CASSSTGDVNTEAFF; cdr3_nt: TGTGCCAGCAGCTCGACAGGGGACGTGAACACTGAAGCTTTCTTT
v_call: TRBV4-1; clone_size: many; d_call: -; j_call: TRBJ1-2; cdr3_aa: CASSPLPQNGYTF; cdr3_nt: TGCGCCAGCAGCCCTCTCCCCCAGAATGGCTACACCTTC